A selection of T cell receptor beta chains follows, all from one sample in a study of T cells in Graves' hyperthyroidism and ophthalmopathy. MiXCR was run by TCRdb on the multiplex PCR reads, yielding one entry per CDR3 protein. The data contain fewer than 650,000 distinct CDR3 sequences, 12% to 15% of them seen just once; the ten biggest clones take up roughly 7%. The sequencing sample was made of blood. The receptors were sampled from a woman under 30 with Graves' ophthalmopathy. CDR3s include the opening cysteine and the closing phenylalanine or tryptophan. D genes are given only for firm matches. Clone size is shown for a subset of rows, as once, few, many or a class of expanded clone.

cdr3_length	v_call	d_call	j_call	clone_size	cdr3_nt	cdr3_aa
14	TRBV19	-	TRBJ2-1	-	TGTGCCAGTACAGACTGGAGCTCCTACAATGAGCAGTTCTTC	CASTDWSSYNEQFF
15	TRBV11-2	TRBD1	TRBJ1-5	-	TGTGCCAGCAGCTCGATACAGGGGGTAAATCAGCCCCAGCATTTT	CASSSIQGVNQPQHF
16	TRBV6-1	TRBD2	TRBJ2-7	many	TGTGCCAGCAGTCTCTTAGCGGGAGGGCCCTCCCACGAGCAGTACTTC	CASSLLAGGPSHEQYF
19	TRBV30	TRBD2	TRBJ2-1	few	TGTGCCTGGACCATTGGGAGGACTAGCGGGCGAAGCTCCTACAATGAGCAGTTCTTC	CAWTIGRTSGRSSYNEQFF
12	TRBV12-3/TRBV12-4	-	TRBJ1-3	few	TGTGCCAGCGGGGGTTCTGGAAACACCATATATTTT	CASGGSGNTIYF
17	TRBV11-3	-	TRBJ1-1	many	TGTGCCAGCAGCTTAGCCGACTACAGGAGAGGGAACACTGAAGCTTTCTTT	CASSLADYRRGNTEAFF
18	TRBV14	-	TRBJ2-7	many	TGTGCCAGCAGCCCCCGGCGGGCTTTGGGCAGAGCTACCTACGAGCAGTACTTC	CASSPRRALGRATYEQYF
16	TRBV30	-	TRBJ2-2	-	TGTGACTGCCACCTAAGGGCGCGGCCATACACCGGGGAGCTGTTTTTT	CDCHLRARPYTGELFF
14	TRBV11-2	-	TRBJ2-7	-	TGTGCCAGCAGCATGTCAGAGAACTCCTACGAGCAGTACTTC	CASSMSENSYEQYF
15	TRBV7-2	-	TRBJ1-1	many	TGTGCCAGCAGCTCCCCGACGGGGGTCCGCACTGAAGCTTTCTTT	CASSSPTGVRTEAFF
15	TRBV9	TRBD1	TRBJ2-5	many	TGTGCCAGCAGCGTGCAGACAGGGTGGATAGAGACCCAGTACTTC	CASSVQTGWIETQYF
16	TRBV20-1	-	TRBJ2-1	many	TGCAGTGCTAGTGGTGTTAGCGCCCATCCCTCCAATGAGCAGTTCTTC	CSASGVSAHPSNEQFF
16	TRBV28	-	TRBJ2-7	many	TGTGCCAGCAGTTTACTCACGGGGAGTCGCTCCTACGAGCAGTACTTC	CASSLLTGSRSYEQYF
17	TRBV11-2	-	TRBJ2-3	many	TGTGCCAGCAGCTTAGGGTTCCAAGAAGGGTACACAGATACGCAGTATTTT	CASSLGFQEGYTDTQYF
13	TRBV10-3	-	TRBJ1-1	many	TGTGCCAGTTCGGGGCGACAGAACACTGAAGCTTTCTTT	CASSGRQNTEAFF
15	TRBV20-1	-	TRBJ1-6	few	TGCAGTGCTGCTCACAACCCTAAGTATAATTCACCCCTCCACTTT	CSAAHNPKYNSPLHF
13	TRBV29-1	-	TRBJ2-7	many	TGCAGCGGCGGGACTCGAAGAGGCTACGAGCAGTACTTC	CSGGTRRGYEQYF
16	TRBV19	TRBD2	TRBJ2-7	-	TGTGCCAGTAGTATGCTGACTAGCGGGAGTAGTCACGAGCAGTACTTC	CASSMLTSGSSHEQYF
13	TRBV28	-	TRBJ1-2	many	TGTGCCAGCAGTCCATCATGGAGTTATGGCTACACCTTC	CASSPSWSYGYTF
14	TRBV10-3	-	TRBJ2-1	many	TGTGCCATCAAACACCCTTATTTCTACAATGAGCAGTTCTTC	CAIKHPYFYNEQFF
14	TRBV20-1	-	TRBJ2-1	many	TGCAGTGCTCGATCTAGCGTAGCCTACAATGAGCAGTTCTTC	CSARSSVAYNEQFF
16	TRBV3-1	TRBD1	TRBJ2-2	few	TGTGCCAGCAGCAGCGGGACAGGGGGGCCCACCGGGGAGCTGTTTTTT	CASSSGTGGPTGELFF
16	TRBV6-6	-	TRBJ1-2	few	TGTGCCAGCAGTTACCCCTACGGTCACTCTAACTATGGCTACACCTTC	CASSYPYGHSNYGYTF
13	TRBV7-9	-	TRBJ1-1	few	TGTGCCAGCAGCTTAGGTTTTGGGTGGAAGGCTTTCTTT	CASSLGFGWKAFF
15	TRBV5-4	-	TRBJ2-7	many	TGTGCCAGCAGCTTAAGCGGAAGGAGCTCCTACGAGCAGTACTTC	CASSLSGRSSYEQYF
16	TRBV2	TRBD2	TRBJ2-1	many	TGTGCCAGCAGTGAAGTTAGCGGGCCCTCCTACAATGAGCAGTTCTTC	CASSEVSGPSYNEQFF
16	TRBV28	-	TRBJ1-5	-	TGTGCCAGCAGAGAGGGGGGGGCTTATAGCAATCAGCCCCAGCATTTT	CASREGGAYSNQPQHF
15	TRBV19	-	TRBJ1-4	once	TGTGCCAGTTCGGGGGATCCCCGGGCTAATGAAAAACTGCTTTTT	CASSGDPRANEKLLF
15	TRBV19	TRBD2	TRBJ2-1	many	TGTGCCAGTAGCAAAGCGGGACTGACCCGCAATGAGCAGTTCTTC	CASSKAGLTRNEQFF
16	TRBV16	-	TRBJ1-1	few	TGTGCCAGCAGCCAATCGTTCGGGGGGGTGAACACTGAAGCTTTCTTT	CASSQSFGGVNTEAFF
15	TRBV7-3	TRBD2	TRBJ2-1	many	TGTGCCAGCAGCCGCCGAGCGGGAGGCTTCGATGAGCAGTTCTTC	CASSRRAGGFDEQFF
11	TRBV30	-	TRBJ2-7	many	TGTGCCTGGGGGGTCGGCTACGAGCAGTACTTC	CAWGVGYEQYF
15	TRBV7-3	-	TRBJ2-3	many	TGTGCCAGCAGCTTAATTTATCTGGCGGTAGATACGCAGTATTTT	CASSLIYLAVDTQYF
15	TRBV3-1	-	TRBJ1-1	many	TGTGCCAGCAGTCTCCCTCCAGGGAGGAACACTGAAGCTTTCTTT	CASSLPPGRNTEAFF
13	TRBV20-1	-	TRBJ1-1	many	TGCAGTGCCGTACCGCGGGTGAACACTGAAGCTTTCTTT	CSAVPRVNTEAFF
15	TRBV11-1	TRBD2	TRBJ2-1	-	TGTGCCAGCAGCGCGGGACTAGCGGGAGTGCATGAGCAGTTCTTC	CASSAGLAGVHEQFF